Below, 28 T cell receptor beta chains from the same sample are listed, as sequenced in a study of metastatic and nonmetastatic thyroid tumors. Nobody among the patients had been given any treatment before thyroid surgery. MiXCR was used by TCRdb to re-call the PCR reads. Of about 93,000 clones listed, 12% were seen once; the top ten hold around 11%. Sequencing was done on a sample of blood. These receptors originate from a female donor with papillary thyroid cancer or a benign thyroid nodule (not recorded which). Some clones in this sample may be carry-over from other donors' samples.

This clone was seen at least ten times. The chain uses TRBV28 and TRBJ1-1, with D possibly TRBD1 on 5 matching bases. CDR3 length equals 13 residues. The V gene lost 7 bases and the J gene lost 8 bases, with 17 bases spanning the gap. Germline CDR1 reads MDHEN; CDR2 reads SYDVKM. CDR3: CASTGPGGREAFF. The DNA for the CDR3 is TGTGCCAGCACGGGACCCGGTGGCAGGGAAGCTTTCTTT.

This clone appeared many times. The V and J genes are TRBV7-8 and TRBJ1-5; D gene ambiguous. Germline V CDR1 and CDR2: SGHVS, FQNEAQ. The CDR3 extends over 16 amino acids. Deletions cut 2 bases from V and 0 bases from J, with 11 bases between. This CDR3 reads CASSLLGDYSNQPQHF. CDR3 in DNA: TGTGCCAGCAGCTTACTAGGCGATTATAGCAATCAGCCCCAGCATTTT.

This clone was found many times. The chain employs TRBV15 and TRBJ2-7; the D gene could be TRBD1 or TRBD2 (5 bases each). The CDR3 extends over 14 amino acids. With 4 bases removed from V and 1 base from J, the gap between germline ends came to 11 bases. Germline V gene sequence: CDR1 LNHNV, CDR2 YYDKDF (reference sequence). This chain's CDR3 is CATSTGTRSYEQYF. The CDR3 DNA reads TGTGCCACCAGCACCGGGACCCGATCCTACGAGCAGTACTTC.

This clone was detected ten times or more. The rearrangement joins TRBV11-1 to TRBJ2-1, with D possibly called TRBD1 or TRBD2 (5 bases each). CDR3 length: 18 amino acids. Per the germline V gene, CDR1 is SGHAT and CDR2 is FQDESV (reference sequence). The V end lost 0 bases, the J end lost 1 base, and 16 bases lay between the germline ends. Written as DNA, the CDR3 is TGTGCCAGCAGCTTAGCGTCGATCGGGACCGTTTCCTACAATGAGCAGTTCTTC. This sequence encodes CASSLASIGTVSYNEQFF.

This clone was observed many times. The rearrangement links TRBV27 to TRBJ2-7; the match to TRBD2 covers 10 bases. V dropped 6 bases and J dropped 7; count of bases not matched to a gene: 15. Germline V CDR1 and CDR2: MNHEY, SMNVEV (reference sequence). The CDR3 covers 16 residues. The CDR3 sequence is CASRPSASGRNGEQYF. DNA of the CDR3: TGTGCCAGCAGGCCCTCCGCTAGCGGGAGAAATGGGGAGCAGTACTTC.

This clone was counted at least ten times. The CDR3 coding sequence is TGTGCCAGCAGCTCGCCACAAAGCTATGGCTACACCTTC. Residues: CASSSPQSYGYTF. The J gene is TRBJ1-2, the V gene TRBV11-2; D is uncertain. The ends were cut back, 4 bases at V and 4 bases at J, with 10 bases in the middle. Germline values: CDR1 SGHAT, CDR2 FQNNGV. The CDR3 extends over 13 amino acids.

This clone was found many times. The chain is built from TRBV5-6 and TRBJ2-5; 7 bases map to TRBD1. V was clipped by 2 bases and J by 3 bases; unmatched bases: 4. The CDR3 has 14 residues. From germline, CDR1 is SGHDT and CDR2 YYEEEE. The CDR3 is CASSLPGTEETQYF. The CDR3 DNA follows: TGTGCCAGCAGCTTACCCGGGACAGAAGAGACCCAGTACTTC.

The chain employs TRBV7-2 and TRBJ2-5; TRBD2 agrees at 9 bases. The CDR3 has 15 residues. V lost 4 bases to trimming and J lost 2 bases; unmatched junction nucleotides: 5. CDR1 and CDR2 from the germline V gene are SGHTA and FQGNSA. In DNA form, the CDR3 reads TGTGCCAGCAGCTCGCAGACTAGCGGTCAAGAGACCCAGTACTTC. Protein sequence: CASSSQTSGQETQYF.

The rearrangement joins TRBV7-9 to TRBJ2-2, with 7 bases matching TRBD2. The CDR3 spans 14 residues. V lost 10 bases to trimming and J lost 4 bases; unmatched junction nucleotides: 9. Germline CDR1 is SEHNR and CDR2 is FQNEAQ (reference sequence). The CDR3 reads CATSPGRFTGELFF. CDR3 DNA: TGTGCCACTTCACCCGGGAGGTTCACCGGGGAGCTGTTTTTT.

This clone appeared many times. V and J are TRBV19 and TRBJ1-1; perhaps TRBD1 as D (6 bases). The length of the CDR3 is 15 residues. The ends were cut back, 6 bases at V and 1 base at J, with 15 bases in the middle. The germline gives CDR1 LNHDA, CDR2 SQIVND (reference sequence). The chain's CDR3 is CASRSGGLENTEAFF. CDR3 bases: TGTGCCAGTAGATCGGGGGGGCTAGAGAACACTGAAGCTTTCTTT.

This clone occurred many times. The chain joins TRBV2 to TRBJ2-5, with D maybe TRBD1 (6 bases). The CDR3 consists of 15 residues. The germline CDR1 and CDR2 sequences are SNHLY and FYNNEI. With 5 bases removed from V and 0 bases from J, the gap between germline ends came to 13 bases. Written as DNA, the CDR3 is TGTGCCAGCAGTTCAGGGGCAGGGGACCAAGAGACCCAGTACTTC. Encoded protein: CASSSGAGDQETQYF. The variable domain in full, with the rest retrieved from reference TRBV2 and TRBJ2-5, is EPEVTQTPSHQVTQMGQEVILRCVPISNHLYFYWYRQILGQKVEFLVSFYNNEISEKSEIFDDQFSVERPDGSNFTLKIRSTKLEDSAMYFCASSSGAGDQETQYFGPGTRLLVL.

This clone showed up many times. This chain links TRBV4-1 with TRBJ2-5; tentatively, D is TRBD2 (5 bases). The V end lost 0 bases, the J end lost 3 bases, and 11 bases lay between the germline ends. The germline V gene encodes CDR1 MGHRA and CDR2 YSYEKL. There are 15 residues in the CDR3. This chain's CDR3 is CASSQEGRAEETQYF. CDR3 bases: TGCGCCAGCAGCCAAGAAGGACGAGCGGAAGAGACCCAGTACTTC.

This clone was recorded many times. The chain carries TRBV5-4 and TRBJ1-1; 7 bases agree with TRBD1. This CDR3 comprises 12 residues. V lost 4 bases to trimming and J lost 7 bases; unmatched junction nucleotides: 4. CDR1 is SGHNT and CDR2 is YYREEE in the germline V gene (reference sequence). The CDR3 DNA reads TGTGCCAGCAGCCTGACAGGGATTGAAGCTTTCTTT. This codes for CASSLTGIEAFF. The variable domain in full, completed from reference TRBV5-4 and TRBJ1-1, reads ETGVTQSPTHLIKTRGQQVTLRCSSQSGHNTVSWYQQALGQGPQFIFQYYREEENGRGNFPPRFSGLQFPNYSSELNVNALELDDSALYLCASSLTGIEAFFGQGTRLTVV.

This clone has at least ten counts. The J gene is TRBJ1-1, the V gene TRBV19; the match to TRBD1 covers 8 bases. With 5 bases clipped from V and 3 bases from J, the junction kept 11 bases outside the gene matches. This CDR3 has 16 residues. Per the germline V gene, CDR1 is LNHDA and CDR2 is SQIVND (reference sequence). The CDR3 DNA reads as TGTGCCAGTAGTGCCCGGACAGGGAGTTGGGACACTGAAGCTTTCTTT. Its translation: CASSARTGSWDTEAFF. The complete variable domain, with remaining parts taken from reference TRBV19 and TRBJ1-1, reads DGGITQSPKYLFRKEGQNVTLSCEQNLNHDAMYWYRQDPGQGLRLIYYSQIVNDFQKGDIAEGYSVSREKKESFPLTVTSAQKNPTAFYLCASSARTGSWDTEAFFGQGTRLTVV.

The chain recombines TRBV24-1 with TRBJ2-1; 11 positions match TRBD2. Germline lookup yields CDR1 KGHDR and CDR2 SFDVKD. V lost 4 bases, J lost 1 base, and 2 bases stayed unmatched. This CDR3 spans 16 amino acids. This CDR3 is CATSDRLAGSYNEQFF. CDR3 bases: TGTGCCACCAGTGACCGACTAGCGGGGTCCTACAATGAGCAGTTCTTC.

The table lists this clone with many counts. CDR3 bases: TGTGCCAGCAGTTACTCAGACCTTCTTAGCGGGCTGAGCTCCTACGAGCAGTACTTC. It translates to CASSYSDLLSGLSSYEQYF. This chain links TRBV6-2 or TRBV6-3 with TRBJ2-7, with 7 bases matching TRBD2. CDR3 size: 19 residues. Germline-derived CDR1 and CDR2 are MNHEY and SVGEGT. Trimming cost V 0 bases and J 0 bases; bases outside gene matches: 14.

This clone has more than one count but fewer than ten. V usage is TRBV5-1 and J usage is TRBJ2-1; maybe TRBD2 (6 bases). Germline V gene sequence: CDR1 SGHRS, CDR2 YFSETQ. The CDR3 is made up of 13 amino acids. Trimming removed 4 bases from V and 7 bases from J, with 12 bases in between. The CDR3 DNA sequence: TGCGCCAGCAGCCGGGGAGGTTATAATGAGCAGTTCTTC. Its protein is CASSRGGYNEQFF. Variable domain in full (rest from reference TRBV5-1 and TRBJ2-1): KAGVTQTPRYLIKTRGQQVTLSCSPISGHRSVSWYQQTPGQGLQFLFEYFSETQRNKGNFPGRFSGRQFSNSRSEMNVSTLELGDSALYLCASSRGGYNEQFFGPGTRLTVL.

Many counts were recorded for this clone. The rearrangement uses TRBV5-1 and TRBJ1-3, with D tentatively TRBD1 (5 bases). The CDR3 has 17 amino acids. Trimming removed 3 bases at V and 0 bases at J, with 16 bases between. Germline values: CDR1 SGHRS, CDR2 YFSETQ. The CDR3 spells CASSSRVGRGSGNTIYF. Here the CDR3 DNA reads TGCGCCAGCAGCTCCCGGGTGGGGAGGGGCTCTGGAAACACCATATATTTT.

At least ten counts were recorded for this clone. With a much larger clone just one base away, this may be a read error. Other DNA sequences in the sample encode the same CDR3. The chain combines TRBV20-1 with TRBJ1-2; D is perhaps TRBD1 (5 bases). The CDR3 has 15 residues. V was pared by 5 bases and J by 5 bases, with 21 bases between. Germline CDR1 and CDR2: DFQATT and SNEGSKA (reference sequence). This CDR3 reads CSAVPMDKATYGYTF. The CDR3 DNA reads TGCAGTGCTGTCCCCATGGACAAGGCTACGTATGGCTACACCTTC.

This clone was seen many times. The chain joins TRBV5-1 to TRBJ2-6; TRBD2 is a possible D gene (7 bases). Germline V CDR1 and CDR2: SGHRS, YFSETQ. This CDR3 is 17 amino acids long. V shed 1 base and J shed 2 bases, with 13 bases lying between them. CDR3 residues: CASSLSSGGAGANVLTF. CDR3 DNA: TGCGCCAGCAGCTTGTCTTCGGGGGGCGCTGGGGCCAACGTCCTGACTTTC.

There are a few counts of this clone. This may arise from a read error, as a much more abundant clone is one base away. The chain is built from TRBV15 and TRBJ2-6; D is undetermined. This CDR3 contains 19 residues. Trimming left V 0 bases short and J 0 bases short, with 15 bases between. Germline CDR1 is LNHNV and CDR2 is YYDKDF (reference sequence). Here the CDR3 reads CATSRDSWRLGSGANVLTF. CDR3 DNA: TGTGCCACCAGCAGAGATTCTTGGAGATTGGGCTCTGGGGCCAACGTCCTGACTTTC. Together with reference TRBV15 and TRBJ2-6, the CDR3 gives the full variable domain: DAMVIQNPRYQVTQFGKPVTLSCSQTLNHNVMYWYQQKSSQAPKLLFHYYDKDFNNEADTPDNFQSRRPNTSFCFLDIRSPGLGDTAMYLCATSRDSWRLGSGANVLTFGAGSRLTVL.

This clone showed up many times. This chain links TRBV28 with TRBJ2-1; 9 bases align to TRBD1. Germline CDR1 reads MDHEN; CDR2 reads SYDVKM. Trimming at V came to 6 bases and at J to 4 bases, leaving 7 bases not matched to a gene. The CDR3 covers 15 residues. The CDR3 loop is CASSSAGQGYNEQFF. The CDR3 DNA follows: TGTGCCAGCAGCTCCGCGGGACAGGGTTACAATGAGCAGTTCTTC.

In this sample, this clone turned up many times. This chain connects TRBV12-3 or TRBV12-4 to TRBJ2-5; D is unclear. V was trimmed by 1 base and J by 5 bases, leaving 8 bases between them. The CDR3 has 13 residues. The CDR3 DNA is TGTGCCAGCAGTTTAGAGGCCGGGGAGACCCAGTACTTC. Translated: CASSLEAGETQYF.

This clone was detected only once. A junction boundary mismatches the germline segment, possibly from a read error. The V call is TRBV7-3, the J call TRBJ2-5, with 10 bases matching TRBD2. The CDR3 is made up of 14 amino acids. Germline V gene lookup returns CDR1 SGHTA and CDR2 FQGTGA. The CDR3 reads CDSSSGASGGTQYF. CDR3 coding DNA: TGTGACAGCAGCTCTGGGGCTAGCGGGGGGACCCAGTACTTC.

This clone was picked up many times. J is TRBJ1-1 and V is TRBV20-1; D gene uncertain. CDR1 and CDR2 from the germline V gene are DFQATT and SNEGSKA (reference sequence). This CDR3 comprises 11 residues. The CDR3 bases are TGCATTGTTGATGGGTACACTGAAGCTTTCTTT. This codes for CIVDGYTEAFF.

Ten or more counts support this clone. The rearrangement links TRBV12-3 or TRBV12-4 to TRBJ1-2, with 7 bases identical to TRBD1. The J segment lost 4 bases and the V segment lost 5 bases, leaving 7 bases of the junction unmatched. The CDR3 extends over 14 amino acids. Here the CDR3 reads CASSKAGGPYGYTF. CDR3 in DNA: TGTGCCAGCAGTAAAGCAGGGGGGCCCTATGGCTACACCTTC.

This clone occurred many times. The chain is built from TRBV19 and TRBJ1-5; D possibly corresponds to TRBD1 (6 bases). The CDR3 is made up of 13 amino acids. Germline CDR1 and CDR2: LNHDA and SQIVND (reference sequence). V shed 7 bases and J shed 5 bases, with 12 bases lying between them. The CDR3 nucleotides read TGTGCCAGTAACCCTAACAGGGATCAGCCCCAGCATTTT. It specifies CASNPNRDQPQHF.

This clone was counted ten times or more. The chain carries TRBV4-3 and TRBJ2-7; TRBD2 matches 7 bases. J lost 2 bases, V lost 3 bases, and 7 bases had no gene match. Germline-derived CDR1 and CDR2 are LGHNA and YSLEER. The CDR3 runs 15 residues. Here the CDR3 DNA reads TGCGCCAGCAGCCAGTACTTGGGAGGGCCCTACGAGCAGTACTTC. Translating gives CASSQYLGGPYEQYF.